Presented here are 27 T cell receptor beta chains from one specimen sequenced in a study of T cells in Graves' hyperthyroidism and ophthalmopathy. RNA transcripts provided the source from which TCR beta CDR3 regions were amplified. First-round RT-PCR of the TCR CDR3 relied on the HTBI primer set. TCRdb re-analysed the multiplex PCR reads in MiXCR, keeping a single row per CDR3 protein. The sample shows about 570,000 distinct CDR3 sequences, 12% to 15% of them seen only once. The sequenced material came from blood. The receptors come from a woman aged 40 to 50 with Graves' hyperthyroidism.

In its sample, this clonotype was seen many times. The chain recombines TRBV19 with TRBJ1-1, with a weak D call TRBD1 (6 bases). Trimming took 4 bases from V and 1 from J, leaving 13 bases between them. The CDR3 has 15 residues. Germline V gene data show CDR1 as LNHDA and CDR2 as SQIVND (reference sequence). The chain's CDR3 is CASSRVDRRNTEAFF. The DNA of the CDR3 is TGTGCCAGTAGTAGGGTTGACAGGAGGAACACTGAAGCTTTCTTT.

This clonotype has more than one count but fewer than ten. The genes are TRBV19 and TRBJ1-2; 7 bases are shared with TRBD1. From germline, CDR1 is LNHDA and CDR2 SQIVND (reference sequence). V lost 5 bases and J lost 6; bases outside the gene matches: 9. This CDR3 region has 14 residues. The CDR3 protein is CASSAQQGLDGYTF. The CDR3 nucleotides read TGTGCCAGTAGTGCCCAACAGGGGCTGGATGGCTACACCTTC. Full variable domain (missing parts from reference TRBV19 and TRBJ1-2): DGGITQSPKYLFRKEGQNVTLSCEQNLNHDAMYWYRQDPGQGLRLIYYSQIVNDFQKGDIAEGYSVSREKKESFPLTVTSAQKNPTAFYLCASSAQQGLDGYTFGSGTRLTVV.

Only a few counts were recorded for this clonotype. The genes are TRBV27 and TRBJ1-5, with no clear D. The V gene's germline CDR1 is MNHEY and CDR2 SMNVEV (reference sequence). The CDR3 totals 12 residues. V lost 5 bases and J lost 11, with 13 bases in between. The CDR3 reads CASSALGSAQHF. The CDR3 coding sequence is TGTGCCAGCAGTGCCTTGGGTTCGGCCCAGCATTTT.

This clonotype has at least ten counts. The chain has TRBV20-1 and TRBJ1-4; the D is unclear. Germline values: CDR1 DFQATT, CDR2 SNEGSKA (reference sequence). The CDR3 has 15 amino acids. V was shortened by 3 bases and J by 3 bases, with 14 bases between the two germline ends. The CDR3 region has the DNA TGCAGTGCTAGTCTAAGAGGCCGCTCTAATGAAAAACTGTTTTTT. It codes for CSASLRGRSNEKLFF.

The chain carries TRBV30 and TRBJ1-1, with a tentative D call TRBD1 (6 bases). The CDR3 length is 10 residues. Germline values: CDR1 GTSNPN, CDR2 SVGIG (reference sequence). Trimming stripped 8 bases from V and 3 bases from J, with 7 bases between. This chain's CDR3 is CAAGDTEAFF. The CDR3, as DNA: TGTGCCGCAGGGGACACTGAAGCTTTCTTT.

This clonotype was seen many times. The chain recombines TRBV7-9 with TRBJ1-1; D gene unclear. This CDR3 has 17 residues. Germline-derived CDR1 and CDR2 are SEHNR and FQNEAQ (reference sequence). V dropped 2 bases and J dropped 1 base, with 17 bases sitting between them. The CDR3 region has the DNA TGTGCCAGCAGCTTAAATGGGTACAGCCTAACGAACACTGAAGCTTTCTTT. Protein product: CASSLNGYSLTNTEAFF.

This clonotype was observed a few times. The V call is TRBV5-4, the J call TRBJ2-2; TRBD2 might be the D (5 bases). Germline V gene lookup returns CDR1 SGHNT and CDR2 YYREEE (reference sequence). There are 17 residues in the CDR3. The V and J ends lost 2 bases and 2 bases respectively, with 16 bases between them. The CDR3 DNA sequence: TGTGCCAGCAGCTTTGGGAGCCGGGCCTATAACACCGGGGAGCTGTTTTTT. Its protein is CASSFGSRAYNTGELFF.

This clonotype was observed many times. The V call is TRBV7-8, the J call TRBJ2-7; no reliable D call. This CDR3 contains 17 residues. The ends were cut back, 1 base at V and 2 bases at J, with 18 bases in the middle. Per the germline V gene, CDR1 is SGHVS and CDR2 is FQNEAQ. For the CDR3, the DNA is TGTGCCAGCAGCTTAGAATTGAGCCTCATCCAGACCTACGAGCAGTACTTC. It translates to CASSLELSLIQTYEQYF.

This clonotype was seen ten or more times. The V and J genes are TRBV20-1 and TRBJ2-3; the match to TRBD2 covers 9 bases. The J segment lost 1 base and the V segment lost 0 bases, leaving 8 bases of the junction unmatched. Germline CDR1 and CDR2: DFQATT and SNEGSKA (reference sequence). The CDR3 extends over 17 amino acids. The CDR3 sequence is CSARDPSGARRTDTQYF. In DNA form, the CDR3 reads TGCAGTGCTAGAGATCCTAGCGGGGCCCGACGCACAGATACGCAGTATTTT.

This clonotype was picked up many times. The V and J genes are TRBV12-3 or TRBV12-4 and TRBJ2-2; TRBD2 aligns across 7 bases. Unmatched junction bases numbered 4, after V lost 7 bases and J lost 2 bases. The CDR3 sequence is 14 residues long. DNA for the CDR3: TGTGCCAGCATGGAGCGGGGTAACACCGGGGAGCTGTTTTTT. Translated, it gives CASMERGNTGELFF.

This clonotype showed up many times. This sequence joins TRBV20-1 and TRBJ1-1; D uncertain. Per germline, CDR1 DFQATT and CDR2 SNEGSKA (reference sequence). The CDR3 length is 11 residues. V shed 5 bases and J shed 5 bases, with 9 bases lying between them. Here the CDR3 DNA reads TGCAGTGCTCTGATGGGAACTGAAGCTTTCTTT. Residues: CSALMGTEAFF.

The table lists this clonotype with many counts. V and J are TRBV6-2 or TRBV6-3 and TRBJ2-2, with 13 bases aligning to TRBD2. This CDR3 contains 16 residues. The V gene end was trimmed by 6 bases and the J gene end by 5 bases; junction bases not matched to a gene: 6. CDR1 MNHEY and CDR2 SVGEGT come from the germline V gene. This CDR3 reads CASSPRLAGGTGELFF. CDR3 coding DNA: TGTGCCAGCAGCCCTCGACTAGCGGGAGGTACCGGGGAGCTGTTTTTT.

The rearrangement uses TRBV6-1 and TRBJ1-2; TRBD1 agrees at 7 bases. The CDR3 sequence is 15 residues long. Germline loops: CDR1 MNHNS, CDR2 SASEGT. Unmatched junction bases numbered 12, after V lost 6 bases and J lost 5 bases. CDR3 loop: CASSPGQAGPYGYTF. CDR3 bases: TGTGCCAGCAGCCCCGGACAGGCGGGACCTTATGGCTACACCTTC.

This clonotype was observed many times. This rearrangement joins TRBV20-1 to TRBJ2-5; D is tentatively TRBD1 or TRBD2 (6 bases each). Trimming shortened V by 4 bases and J by 3 bases, and 15 bases separated the two germline ends. This CDR3 is 14 amino acids long. Germline V CDR1 and CDR2: DFQATT, SNEGSKA (reference sequence). CDR3 sequence reads: CSAKTGGGKETQYF. The CDR3 DNA reads TGCAGTGCTAAAACTGGAGGGGGGAAAGAGACCCAGTACTTC.

In this sample, this clonotype turned up a few times. V is TRBV6-1 and J is TRBJ2-7, with TRBD2 matching 8 bases. The CDR3 runs 13 residues. Germline trimming cut 1 base from V and 7 bases from J; bases unmatched to any gene: 3. Germline V gives CDR1 MNHNS, CDR2 SASEGT. CDR3 sequence: CASSEGSGGEQYF. In nucleotides, the CDR3 is TGTGCCAGCAGTGAAGGGAGCGGGGGAGAGCAGTACTTC.

Many counts were recorded for this clonotype. The J gene is TRBJ2-7, the V gene TRBV28, with TRBD2 matching 8 bases. CDR3 length: 16 amino acids. In germline, CDR1 is MDHEN, CDR2 SYDVKM. J lost 5 bases, V lost 6 bases, and 15 bases had no gene match. The CDR3 nucleotides are TGTGCCAGCAGCTGGGGGGGGGGACTAGACGTTGACGAGCAGTACTTC. This encodes CASSWGGGLDVDEQYF.

This clonotype was detected ten times or more. This chain connects TRBV2 to TRBJ2-3, with TRBD2 identical over 8 bases. The V segment lost 5 bases and the J segment 0 bases; nucleotides outside the gene matches: 4. The CDR3 sequence is 15 residues long. From germline, CDR1 is SNHLY and CDR2 FYNNEI. In DNA, the CDR3 is TGTGCCAGCAGTAGGACTAGCAGAAGCACAGATACGCAGTATTTT. Amino acids: CASSRTSRSTDTQYF.

This clonotype was seen at least ten times. This chain uses TRBV18 with TRBJ2-5, with 7 bases lining up with TRBD2. The CDR3 has 15 residues. The V gene end was trimmed by 4 bases and the J gene end by 5 bases; junction bases not matched to a gene: 10. The V gene's germline CDR1 is KGHSH and CDR2 LQKENI. This CDR3 reads CASSQTTTAGETQYF. CDR3 in DNA: TGTGCCAGCTCACAAACGACTACAGCGGGGGAGACCCAGTACTTC. Based on the CDR3 plus reference TRBV18 and TRBJ2-5, the full variable domain is NAGVMQNPRHLVRRRGQEARLRCSPMKGHSHVYWYRQLPEEGLKFMVYLQKENIIDESGMPKERFSAEFPKEGPSILRIQQVVRGDSAAYFCASSQTTTAGETQYFGPGTRLLVL.

This clonotype was seen at least ten times. The chain uses TRBV10-2 and TRBJ2-7; 9 positions agree with TRBD2. CDR1 is WSHSY, CDR2 SAAADI, per germline. V was clipped by 6 bases and J by 5 bases; unmatched bases: 8. This CDR3 spans 14 amino acids. The CDR3 is CASRRGSGRDEQYF. In DNA form, the CDR3 reads TGCGCCAGCAGGCGGGGTAGCGGGAGAGACGAGCAGTACTTC.

There are many counts of this clonotype. The rearrangement links TRBV2 to TRBJ2-3; D is possibly TRBD1 or TRBD2 (6 bases each). There are 14 residues in the CDR3. Per the germline V gene, CDR1 is SNHLY and CDR2 is FYNNEI. V was trimmed by 7 bases and J by 1 base, leaving 12 bases between them. In DNA form, the CDR3 reads TGTGCCAGCATATTGAGGGGGGGCACAGATACGCAGTATTTT. Protein product: CASILRGGTDTQYF.

This clonotype was counted at least ten times. This rearrangement joins TRBV13 to TRBJ1-1; D is undetermined. The CDR3 extends over 18 amino acids. V was shortened by 3 bases and J by 0 bases, with 20 bases between the two germline ends. Germline assignment: CDR1 PRHDT and CDR2 FYEKMQ (reference sequence). CDR3 sequence: CASSFWTEDRPMNTEAFF. The CDR3 DNA reads TGTGCCAGCAGCTTCTGGACGGAGGATAGACCAATGAACACTGAAGCTTTCTTT.

This clonotype was recorded a few times. The chain has TRBV10-1 and TRBJ2-1; D may be TRBD1 (5 bases). V dropped 2 bases and J dropped 3 bases, with 11 bases sitting between them. This CDR3 contains 15 residues. Germline assignment: CDR1 WNHNN and CDR2 SYGVQD (reference sequence). The CDR3 DNA reads as TGCGCCAGCAGTGAGCTCCAGGGAAGCTACAATGAGCAGTTCTTC. Protein product: CASSELQGSYNEQFF.

This clonotype was picked up a small number of times. CDR3 DNA: TGTGCCAGCAGCTTATGGGGGTATCAAGAGACCCAGTACTTC. This translates into CASSLWGYQETQYF. This sequence joins TRBV7-2 and TRBJ2-5; D is tentatively TRBD1 or TRBD2 (5 bases each). The CDR3 extends over 14 amino acids. Germline loops: CDR1 SGHTA, CDR2 FQGNSA. With 2 bases removed from V and 2 bases from J, the gap between germline ends came to 9 bases.

This clonotype was counted a few times. The chain has TRBV9 and TRBJ2-1, with 8 bases aligning to TRBD1. The V segment lost 6 bases and the J segment 5 bases; nucleotides outside the gene matches: 22. The germline CDR1 and CDR2 sequences are SGDLS and YYNGEE. CDR3 size: 19 residues. DNA of the CDR3: TGTGCCAGCACCAGAGGGAGGAGGCAGGGGGCAAGGTCTGACAATGAGCAGTTCTTC. Translated: CASTRGRRQGARSDNEQFF.

This clonotype was seen ten or more times. The gene calls are TRBV18 and TRBJ2-7, with D perhaps TRBD1 (6 bases). Looked up from germline, CDR1 is KGHSH and CDR2 is LQKENI. The CDR3 contains 12 residues. Trimming cost V 3 bases and J 6 bases, with 9 bases left between them. CDR3 sequence reads: CASSPTGPEQYF. For the CDR3, the DNA is TGTGCCAGCTCACCGACAGGTCCCGAGCAGTACTTC.

This clonotype was seen repeatedly, ten times or more. CDR3 sequence (DNA): TGTGCCAGCAGCTTAGGAACGGGTGAGCAGTTCTTC. Encoded protein: CASSLGTGEQFF. The J gene is TRBJ2-1, the V gene TRBV7-2, with D uncertain. V lost 1 base and J 9 bases, leaving 7 bases between the germline ends. Germline CDR1 reads SGHTA; CDR2 reads FQGNSA. CDR3 size: 12 residues.

This clonotype was detected many times. The chain uses TRBV7-2 and TRBJ1-2; D gene ambiguous. Trimming took off 2 bases at V and 0 bases at J, with 10 bases between the two ends. The CDR3 is 15 amino acids. CDR1 is SGHTA, CDR2 FQGNSA, per germline. CDR3 amino acids: CASSLSQATNYGYTF. CDR3 DNA: TGTGCCAGCAGCTTATCTCAGGCGACTAACTATGGCTACACCTTC.